The clone carrying this T cell receptor beta chain was seen only once. Antigen specificity is unknown. Survey-level resolution applied to immunoSEQ assay v3.0. Assay used: immunoSEQ multiplex PCR; TCRdb lists only in-frame clones, some missing. The sample consists of tens of thousands of clones, about 96% of them appearing once. The germline CDR1 and CDR2 sequences are SNHLY and FYNNEI. This CDR3 is 14 amino acids long. V was pared by 8 bases and J by 2 bases, with 16 bases between. The data belong to a study of long-term antiretroviral therapy in people with HIV. Study context: The 2015 immediate-ART recommendation came about a decade after the earliest samples. General study findings and limits: ART was followed by higher diversity that remained below transplant donor controls. Viral resistance, ART adherence and therapy changes all lacked available data.

The sample consisted of unsorted PBMCs, taken approximately 6.5 years after starting antiretroviral therapy. The chain is built from TRBV2 and TRBJ2-7; D possibly corresponds to TRBD2 (7 bases). The TCR sequence derives from a man aged 25 to 40 with HIV. The CDR3 nucleotides read TGTGCCAGCGGAGGGGGGGAGAATACCTACGAGCAGTACTTC. Its translation is CASGGGENTYEQYF. The entire variable domain, with the rest obtained from reference TRBV2 and TRBJ2-7, is as follows: EPEVTQTPSHQVTQMGQEVILRCVPISNHLYFYWYRQILGQKVEFLVSFYNNEISEKSEIFDDQFSVERPDGSNFTLKIRSTKLEDSAMYFCASGGGENTYEQYFGPGTRLTVT.